Described below is a single TCR beta chain sequence and its context. Its specific antigen is unknown. Base-call qualities are not available, and no considerably larger clone is one nucleotide away. Counted from cysteine to phenylalanine, this CDR3 has 16 amino acids. The read is trimmed to its CDR3 DNA, 48 bases read in frame from base 1. CDR1 DFQATT and CDR2 SNEGSKA were looked up in the germline V gene (reference sequence). V is pruned by 2 bases and J by 4 bases, leaving 6 bases of the junction without a gene match. Libraries were built with 5' RACE. Sequencer: Illumina HiSeq 2500. A second PCR of roughly 7 to 12 cycles was run with a J-beta primer mix and a sample-barcoded 5' primer. A unique molecular identifier was introduced onto each TCR beta cDNA molecule by a template-switch 5' adaptor carrying 12 random nucleotides. Each sample yielded at least 2.5 million CDR3-containing paired-end reads. All of the RNA was converted into first-strand cDNA using the Mint cDNA synthesis kit, with a TRBC-specific oligonucleotide serving as the primer. After uracil-DNA glycosylase treatment, a first 18-cycle PCR used universal primers M1SS and BC2_uni_R on all cDNA. In the source study's methods: Each sample was normalized by randomly selecting 1 million high-quality reads, each carrying a distinct molecular identifier. Instead of being binned into consensus sequences, reads that shared molecular identifiers were thrown out. MiTCR, with a Q25 quality threshold and the strictest error-elimination algorithm, was used for CDR3 identification, clonotype clustering and error correction. Lower-bound total TCR beta diversity was estimated with a nonparametric unseen species model using Euler transformation. TCRdb trimmed the raw reads at Q25, called clones with MiXCR and kept productive beta chains. All rows with the same CDR3 protein become a single entry with the most common DNA and genes. TCRdb, rather than the study authors, made the V and J calls. The sample records fewer than 900,000 distinct CDR3 sequences, about 52% of which are singletons. The ten largest account for roughly a third of the sample.

The data were obtained in a study of blood T cells in healthy people across ages (dated by TCRdb to the mid-2010s). Some background on the complete study: In model experiments, template switching captured roughly one uniquely barcoded TCR beta cDNA molecule for every two T cells. Age-related changes in TCR beta repertoire diversity were measured in the study by deep sequencing normalized with unique cDNA molecular identifiers. Donors were grouped into four age groups: young (average approximately 15 years), middle-aged (approximately 41), aged (roughly 67) and long-lived (approximately 81). To avoid experimental bias, donors of different ages were distributed randomly across sequencing lanes. The study analyzed two additional independent replicas of 1 million unique cDNA reads from the same blood draw for two donors, one aged 18 to 30 and one aged 80 or older. The research as a whole found: There was a strong correlation between observed TCR beta diversity and the percentage of naive T cells measured by flow cytometry. Because profiling used bulk unsorted PBMCs, naive and antigen-experienced compartments could not be compared conclusively. Compared with the aged group, the long-lived group had more naive CD4+ T cells, fewer expanded clones and increased TCR diversity, a pattern suggesting age selection. Observed TCR beta diversity per million T cells fell roughly linearly with age, and a significant reduction was already apparent by age approximately 40. Estimates of total diversity based on one million sequenced T cells were regarded as lower bounds and as underestimates. Because the CMV infection status of the donors was unknown, age-related changes in expanded clonotypes may potentially have been confounded.

Systemically healthy Caucasian individuals from Russia, some 36 in total and aged about 6 to 90 years, were included as donors. Each donor gave ten milliliters of peripheral blood, drawn into EDTA-treated Vacutainer tubes. Ficoll-Paque density-gradient centrifugation was used to isolate PBMCs, with at least 7 million per sample. Total RNA was extracted from PBMCs with Trizol reagent, with at least 5.5 micrograms obtained per sample. For every donor, an aliquot of PBMCs went through flow cytometry to measure the percentages of naive CD45RAhigh/CD27high T cells. Sequencing was carried out using blood. The TCR comes from a woman aged 60 to 75 in good health. The V and J segments used are TRBV20-1 and TRBJ2-1; 12 bases in the junction line up with TRBD2. The base sequence is TGCAGTGCTAGAATGGGACTAGCGGGTCTATACAATGAGCAGTTCTTC. Its translation is CSARMGLAGLYNEQFF.